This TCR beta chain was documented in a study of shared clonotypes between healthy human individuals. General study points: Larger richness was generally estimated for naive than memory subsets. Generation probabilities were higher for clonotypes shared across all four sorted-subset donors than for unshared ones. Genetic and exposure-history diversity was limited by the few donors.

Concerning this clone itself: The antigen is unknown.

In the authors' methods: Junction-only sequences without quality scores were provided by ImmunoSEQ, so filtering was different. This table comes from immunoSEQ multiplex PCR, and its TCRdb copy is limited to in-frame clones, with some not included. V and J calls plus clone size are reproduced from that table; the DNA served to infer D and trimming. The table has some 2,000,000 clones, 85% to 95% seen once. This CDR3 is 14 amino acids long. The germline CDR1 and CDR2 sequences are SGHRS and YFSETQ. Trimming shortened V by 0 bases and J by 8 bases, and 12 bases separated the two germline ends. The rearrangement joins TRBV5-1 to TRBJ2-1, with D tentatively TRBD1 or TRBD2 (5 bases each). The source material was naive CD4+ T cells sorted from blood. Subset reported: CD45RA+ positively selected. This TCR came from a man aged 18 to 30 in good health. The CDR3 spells CASSLGDLTDEQFF. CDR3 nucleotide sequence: TGCGCCAGCAGCTTGGGGGACCTTACGGATGAGCAGTTCTTC.